This TCR beta chain was recovered during a study of identifying expanded T cells in peripheral blood. Looked up from germline, CDR1 is LNHDA and CDR2 is SQIVND (reference sequence). This CDR3 has 13 residues. V was pared by 5 bases and J by 5 bases, with 12 bases between. Assay used: immunoSEQ multiplex PCR; TCRdb lists only in-frame clones, some missing. The profile shows 85,000 to 90,000 clones, roughly 86% of them singletons. This TCR was recovered from a person aged 18 to 75 in good health. The chain recombines TRBV19 with TRBJ1-1, with D maybe TRBD1 (5 bases). Sequencing was done on a sample of blood. The CDR3 region is CASSSRTQTEAFF. The CDR3 coding sequence is TGTGCCAGTAGTTCCCGGACACAAACTGAAGCTTTCTTT.